This TCR beta chain was identified during a study of cytomegalovirus exposure and HLA in healthy donors. Study-wide results and caveats: Researchers had no immune exposure information except CMV serostatus available.

The germline V gene encodes CDR1 SGHVS and CDR2 FNYEAQ. The CDR3 has 14 amino acids. Unmatched junction bases numbered 8, after V lost 5 bases and J lost 5 bases. The PCR contained 60 Vbeta and 13 Jbeta primers. Using immunoSEQ multiplex PCR, the repertoire was profiled, and TCRdb retains in-frame clones only, with some absent. The sample is made up of around 35,000 clones, and the top ten hold 1.5% to 2% of it. Details on this clone: Its antigen is not identified.

Sequenced input: PBMCs. The chain recombines TRBV7-6 with TRBJ1-1; 7 bases agree with TRBD1. The sequence was obtained from a woman aged 40 to 55 in good health and CMV-seropositive. The CDR3 region is CASSELGGLTEAFF. The CDR3 nucleotides read TGTGCCAGCAGCGAACTAGGGGGCTTGACTGAAGCTTTCTTT.